Given below is one TCR beta chain in context. This record comes from a study of blood T cell repertoires in COVID-19. Study overall: Donors in the United States, Italy and Spain gave samples during acute or convalescent COVID-19. T cells, B-cell-depleted T cells, or PBMCs supplied cDNA or gDNA.

V was trimmed by 2 bases and J by 4 bases, leaving 9 bases between them. In germline, CDR1 is MNHEY, CDR2 SVGAGI. The CDR3 sequence is 15 residues long. In the source study's methods: Reference gene primer amplification in the assay estimated nucleated cell counts. Clones were sequenced by immunoSEQ multiplex PCR, and TCRdb holds only the in-frame ones, with some missing. The V and J calls and the clone size are those of that table, but D and trimming were determined from the DNA. This sample has more than 95,000 clones, with roughly 86% found just once. The sequence came from a woman aged 60-75 years in a cohort sampled during active or convalescent COVID-19. Sequencing was done on a sample of peripheral blood. The gene calls are TRBV6-5 and TRBJ1-6; a possible D gene is TRBD1 (6 bases). CDR3 amino acids: CASSYDRRYNSPLHF. The CDR3 nucleotides read TGTGCCAGCAGTTACGACAGGAGATATAATTCACCCCTCCACTTT.